The clone carrying this T cell receptor (beta chain) has more than one count but fewer than ten. The PCR contained 60 Vbeta and 13 Jbeta primers. Per the study methods: Counted up in a later analysis, unique TCR beta chains came to approximately 83 million, with some 9.9 million shared. The method was immunoSEQ multiplex PCR; TCRdb's version includes in-frame clones alone and lacks a portion of them. V and J calls and clone size are as listed in that table; D and trimming were resolved from the DNA. The sample has about 230,000 clones, almost 85% seen once. The data belong to a study of cytomegalovirus exposure and HLA in healthy donors. For the study at large: Earlier findings included more than 95 million unique TCR beta sequences obtained from about 180 million T cells. Some 87 million unique TCRs from HLA-typed donors were held in an early release of data.

Germline V lookup: CDR1 SGDLS, CDR2 YYNGEE. The CDR3 totals 16 residues. V lost 2 bases, J lost 0 bases, and 12 bases lay in between. This chain uses TRBV9 with TRBJ1-3, with D possibly being TRBD1 (6 bases). This clonotype originated in a woman aged 40 to 55 in good health and CMV-seronegative. The sample was PBMCs. CDR3 sequence: CASSVTDSSSGNTIYF. As DNA, the CDR3 is TGTGCCAGCAGCGTTACGGACAGCTCCTCTGGAAACACCATATATTTT.